These T cell receptor beta chains were read from a single sample in a study of T cell responses to AZD1222 COVID-19 vaccine. Sequenced by immunoSEQ multiplex PCR; TCRdb stores in-frame clones only, minus some. The repertoire consists of 110,000 to 150,000 clones, with approximately 91% occurring once and the leading ten covering approximately 4.8%. The source material was peripheral blood, sampled on day 0 of AZD1222 vaccination. The receptors originated from an adult in good health. Each CDR3 is given with its conserved first and last residue. The order of the fields is J gene, clone size, V gene, D gene, CDR3 protein, CDR3 DNA. A D gene is named only where the DNA matches it firmly. Size values are once, few and many counts, or a class for expanded clones, and some rows have none.

TRBJ1-5 . TRBV9 TRBD1 CASSQTGRDQPQHF TGTGCCAGCAGCCAGACAGGGAGGGATCAGCCCCAGCATTTT
TRBJ1-1 . TRBV29-1 . CSVRKVGLNTEAFF TGCAGCGTTCGTAAGGTGGGCTTGAACACTGAAGCTTTCTTT
TRBJ2-3 . TRBV28 . CASSLFAGSSTDTQYF TGTGCCAGCAGTTTATTCGCAGGGTCGAGCACAGATACGCAGTATTTT
TRBJ1-5 . TRBV29-1 . CSVVQGNQPQHF TGCAGCGTTGTTCAGGGGAATCAGCCCCAGCATTTT
TRBJ1-2 . TRBV3-1/TRBV3-2 . CASSQPVLSEGNYGYTF TGTGCCAGCTCCCAACCCGTACTATCAGAGGGAAACTATGGCTACACCTTC
TRBJ1-1 . TRBV6-4 . CASSEDRGTEAFF TGTGCCAGCAGTGAGGACAGAGGAACTGAAGCTTTCTTT
TRBJ2-5 once TRBV2 . CASRGVSTGWQETQYF TGTGCCAGCAGGGGAGTGTCAACAGGGTGGCAAGAGACCCAGTACTTC
TRBJ1-1 . TRBV19 . CASSIWARGNTEAFF TGTGCCAGTAGTATATGGGCCAGGGGGAACACTGAAGCTTTCTTT
TRBJ1-1 . TRBV5-1 . CASSFGDPLSNTEAFF TGCGCCAGCAGCTTCGGGGACCCCCTATCCAACACTGAAGCTTTCTTT
TRBJ1-3 . TRBV15 . CATSRDRRGSGNTIYF TGTGCCACCAGCAGAGATCGACGGGGATCTGGAAACACCATATATTTT
TRBJ2-3 few TRBV7-7 . CASSLARTDTQYF TGTGCTAGCAGTCTGGCTCGCACAGATACGCAGTATTTT
TRBJ2-7 . TRBV5-6 TRBD2 CASSFDLAGGIREQYF TGTGCCAGCAGCTTCGACTTGGCGGGGGGGATTCGAGAGCAGTACTTC
TRBJ1-3 . TRBV5-5 . CASSLAGPGNTIYF TGTGCCAGCAGCTTGGCAGGCCCTGGAAACACCATATATTTT
TRBJ1-5 . TRBV27 . CASSLRISGQPQHF TGTGCCAGCAGTTTGAGGATCTCGGGCCAGCCCCAGCATTTT
TRBJ1-1 once TRBV21-1 . CASSEGGSPDTEAFF TGTGCCAGCAGCGAGGGTGGCAGTCCCGACACTGAAGCTTTCTTT
TRBJ2-1 . TRBV29-1 TRBD2 CSVRPGTSGYNEQFF TGCAGCGTTAGACCCGGGACTAGCGGGTACAATGAGCAGTTCTTC
TRBJ1-1 . TRBV5-1 TRBD1 CASSSDRGMGEAFF TGCGCCAGCAGCTCGGACAGGGGGATGGGGGAAGCTTTCTTT
TRBJ1-4 . TRBV6-5 . CATGTSRVEKLFF TGTGCCACCGGGACATCCCGCGTTGAAAAACTGTTTTTT
TRBJ2-1 . TRBV11-2 TRBD2 CASKRTSGRDLSYNEQFF TGTGCCAGCAAGAGGACTAGCGGGAGGGATCTCTCCTACAATGAGCAGTTCTTC
TRBJ2-5 . TRBV9 . CASSVAGHQETQYF TGTGCCAGCAGCGTAGCCGGACATCAAGAGACCCAGTACTTC
TRBJ2-1 . TRBV27 . CASSLFTDNEQFF TGTGCCAGCAGTTTATTCACAGACAATGAGCAGTTCTTC
TRBJ2-3 . TRBV27 TRBD2 CASRGIAGAADTQYF TGTGCCAGCAGAGGCATAGCGGGAGCCGCAGATACGCAGTATTTT
TRBJ1-6 . TRBV28 . CASSFGVPYNSPLHF TGTGCCAGCAGTTTCGGGGTCCCCTATAATTCACCCCTCCACTTT
TRBJ1-1 . TRBV28 . CASSLGGRAEAFF TGTGCCAGCAGTTTGGGTGGTCGGGCTGAAGCTTTCTTT
TRBJ1-1 . TRBV5-1 . CASRRGENTEAFF TGCGCCAGCAGACGTGGGGAGAACACTGAAGCTTTCTTT
TRBJ1-1 once TRBV27 . CASSPWGAEAFF TGTGCCAGCAGTCCCTGGGGCGCCGAAGCTTTCTTT
TRBJ1-1 once TRBV20-1 . CSASLGRAEAFF TGCAGTGCTAGTTTGGGGAGGGCTGAAGCTTTCTTT
TRBJ2-3 . TRBV6-5 TRBD1 CASGDRAATDTQYF TGTGCCAGCGGGGACAGGGCGGCCACAGATACGCAGTATTTT
TRBJ2-1 . TRBV18 . CASSPASGQFF TGTGCCAGCTCACCGGCATCAGGACAGTTCTTC
TRBJ1-3 . TRBV27 . CASSLSSGSGNTIYF TGTGCCAGCAGTTTATCATCCGGTTCTGGAAACACCATATATTTT
TRBJ1-2 . TRBV5-1 TRBD1 CASSLSMTGSGYTF TGCGCCAGCAGCCTTTCGATGACAGGGTCTGGCTACACCTTC
TRBJ2-3 . TRBV15 TRBD2 CATSDSGGTDTQYF TGTGCCACCAGCGATAGCGGGGGCACAGATACGCAGTATTTT
TRBJ1-2 . TRBV13 . CASSLGRLGNGYTF TGTGCCAGCAGCTTAGGCCGGTTAGGAAACGGCTACACCTTC
TRBJ2-7 . TRBV15 . CATSRARGSYEQYF TGTGCCACCAGCAGAGCACGGGGGTCCTACGAGCAGTACTTC
TRBJ1-3 . TRBV7-2 TRBD1 CASSWTGGNTIYF TGTGCCAGCAGCTGGACAGGTGGAAACACCATATATTTT
TRBJ1-2 . TRBV15 . CATSSRRQGRSSVRTF TGTGCCACCAGCAGTCGACGACAAGGCAGGAGTTCTGTTAGAACCTTC
TRBJ1-5 once TRBV2 . CASSAFDILYSNQPQHF TGTGCCAGCAGTGCGTTTGACATACTGTATAGCAATCAGCCCCAGCATTTT
TRBJ2-7 . TRBV28 TRBD2 CASSLLAGVLYEQYF TGTGCCAGCAGTCTGCTAGCGGGAGTACTCTACGAGCAGTACTTC
TRBJ1-2 . TRBV5-6 . CASSLNPNTHYGYTF TGTGCCAGCAGCTTGAACCCCAATACGCACTATGGCTACACCTTC
TRBJ1-1 . TRBV10-3 . CAISESGGVNTEAFF TGTGCCATCAGTGAGTCCGGGGGGGTCAACACTGAAGCTTTCTTT
TRBJ1-2 . TRBV19 . CASSIKTDYGYTF TGTGCCAGTAGTATTAAAACAGACTATGGCTACACCTTC
TRBJ2-2 . TRBV19 TRBD2 CASTMGDLRGAGELFF TGTGCCAGTACCATGGGGGACCTTCGGGGGGCCGGGGAGCTGTTTTTT
TRBJ2-1 . TRBV2 TRBD2 CASRRLADNGNEQFF TGTGCCAGCAGGCGACTAGCGGATAACGGCAATGAGCAGTTCTTC
TRBJ1-2 once TRBV6-5 . CASSKPGHLLYGYTF TGTGCCAGCAGTAAACCGGGACACTTGCTTTATGGCTACACCTTC
TRBJ1-2 . TRBV6-5 . CASTVGGYTF TGTGCCTCGACTGTGGGTGGCTACACCTTC